Listed here are 18 T cell receptor beta chains from one sample, sequenced in a study of T cell responses to AZD1222 COVID-19 vaccine. TCRdb keeps only in-frame clones here, not all; method: immunoSEQ multiplex PCR. The sample lists about 110,000 clones; about four fifths were seen once. The sequenced sample was peripheral blood, obtained on day 0 of AZD1222 vaccination. All receptors derive from an adult in good health.

This chain uses TRBV11-2 with TRBJ2-1, with TRBD1 matching 10 bases. The V segment lost 5 bases and the J segment 5 bases; nucleotides outside the gene matches: 3. This CDR3 has 14 amino acids. CDR1 and CDR2 (germline): SGHAT, FQNNGV. CDR3 in DNA: TGTGCCAGCAGCGGACAGGGGGAGGACAATGAGCAGTTCTTC. Protein sequence: CASSGQGEDNEQFF.

The sample holds one count of this clone. This chain joins TRBV16 and TRBJ1-3; D gene unclear. The CDR3 is made up of 15 amino acids. V dropped 1 base and J dropped 4 bases, with 11 bases sitting between them. In germline, CDR1 is KGHSY, CDR2 FQNENV. CDR3 nucleotides: TGTGCCAGCAGCCAATTTGCCGCAGGCGGAAACACCATATATTTT. This encodes CASSQFAAGGNTIYF.

V is TRBV9 and J is TRBJ2-5, with TRBD2 matching 13 bases. V gave up 1 base and J gave up 3 bases; unmatched junction bases: 6. The CDR3 is 17 residues long. Germline V gene lookup returns CDR1 SGDLS and CDR2 YYNGEE. CDR3 protein: CASSVSSGLAGKETQYF. CDR3 nucleotides: TGTGCCAGCAGCGTAAGCTCGGGACTAGCGGGGAAAGAGACCCAGTACTTC.

The rearrangement links TRBV19 to TRBJ2-5; D is uncertain. Germline loops: CDR1 LNHDA, CDR2 SQIVND (reference sequence). This CDR3 contains 17 residues. Trimming stripped 6 bases from V and 0 bases from J, with 20 bases between. The CDR3 DNA sequence: TGTGCCAGTAGCGCTCCCCGGGTCAGTACTCACCAAGAGACCCAGTACTTC. Its translation: CASSAPRVSTHQETQYF.

Points on this clone: Within the sample, other DNA sequences also encode this same CDR3. The chain employs TRBV7-2 and TRBJ1-4, with a weak D call TRBD1 (5 bases). The CDR3 has 15 amino acids. V was clipped by 4 bases and J by 5 bases, with 14 bases between them. Germline CDR1 reads SGHTA; CDR2 reads FQGNSA. The CDR3 loop reads CASSSQGTGNEKLFF. The CDR3, as DNA: TGTGCCAGCAGCTCGCAGGGTACGGGAAATGAAAAACTGTTTTTT.

This clone has a handful of counts. Other DNA sequences in the same sample also yield this CDR3. The genes are TRBV18 and TRBJ1-6; D is unresolved. Trimming took 5 bases from V and 0 from J, leaving 5 bases between them. The length of the CDR3 is 14 residues. Germline CDR1 and CDR2: KGHSH and LQKENI. CDR3 nucleotide sequence: TGTGCCAGCTCATCGAGCTCCTATAATTCACCCCTCCACTTT. It translates to CASSSSSYNSPLHF.

The chain employs TRBV13 and TRBJ2-1; D perhaps matches TRBD2 (5 bases). This CDR3 is 17 amino acids long. V was clipped by 1 base and J by 0 bases, with 13 bases between them. Germline assignment: CDR1 PRHDT and CDR2 FYEKMQ (reference sequence). The CDR3 reads CASSLEADPSSYNEQFF. The CDR3 DNA sequence: TGTGCCAGCAGCTTAGAAGCGGACCCTAGCTCCTACAATGAGCAGTTCTTC.

V is TRBV12-3 or TRBV12-4 and J is TRBJ1-5; possible D gene TRBD1, 5 bases. V dropped 3 bases and J dropped 11 bases, with 14 bases sitting between them. The CDR3 spans 13 residues. The CDR3 coding sequence is TGTGCCAGCAGTTTGGGCAGGGAATCAGCCCAGCATTTT. The encoded protein is CASSLGRESAQHF.

The chain links TRBV3-1 (or the pseudogene TRBV3-2) to TRBJ1-3; D is possibly TRBD1 (6 bases). The germline CDR1 and CDR2 sequences are LGHDT and YNNKEL (reference sequence). Between the trimmed V and J ends, which lost 2 bases and 3 bases, there was a span of 17 bases. The CDR3 loop spans 17 amino acids. The CDR3: CASSQRSSGEYGNTIYF. The CDR3 DNA sequence: TGTGCCAGCAGCCAACGTTCTTCAGGGGAGTATGGAAACACCATATATTTT.

This chain uses TRBV21-1 with TRBJ2-7. TRBV21-1 is annotated as a pseudogene. The CDR3 loop spans 14 amino acids. The CDR3 DNA reads TGTGCCAGCAGCAAAGAGGGACGCCACCTTGAGCAGTACTTC. Translating gives CASSKEGRHLEQYF.

In this sample, this clone turned up once. V and J are TRBV24-1 and TRBJ2-7; the D is unclear. This CDR3 region has 14 residues. Between the trimmed V and J ends, which lost 5 bases and 5 bases, there was a span of 15 bases. The germline gives CDR1 KGHDR, CDR2 SFDVKD. CDR3: CATSAQGVGNEQYF. The CDR3 nucleotides read TGTGCCACCAGTGCACAAGGTGTGGGCAACGAGCAGTACTTC.

The rearrangement uses TRBV20-1 and TRBJ1-1; D might be TRBD1 (5 bases). Germline V gives CDR1 DFQATT, CDR2 SNEGSKA (reference sequence). V was shortened by 7 bases and J by 1 base, with 7 bases between the two germline ends. This CDR3 comprises 11 residues. DNA of the CDR3: TGCAGTGGGGGCAAGAACACTGAAGCTTTCTTT. Amino acid sequence: CSGGKNTEAFF.

This chain links TRBV28 with TRBJ2-1; D call uncertain. V lost 10 bases and J lost 1, with 14 bases in between. This CDR3 spans 14 amino acids. Germline V lookup: CDR1 MDHEN, CDR2 SYDVKM. Here the CDR3 reads CAIQPDGSYNEQFF. As DNA, the CDR3 is TGTGCCATACAGCCGGACGGTTCCTACAATGAGCAGTTCTTC.

The chain is built from TRBV27 and TRBJ2-6, with 7 positions matching TRBD1. Losses at the gene ends were 9 bases for V and 0 bases for J; bases not matched to a gene: 14. From germline, CDR1 is MNHEY and CDR2 SMNVEV (reference sequence). This CDR3 comprises 18 residues. CDR3 amino acids: CASPTYRGPGSGANVLTF. The CDR3, as DNA: TGTGCCAGTCCTACCTACAGGGGCCCCGGCTCTGGGGCCAACGTCCTGACTTTC.

A few counts support this clone. This chain joins TRBV6-6 and TRBJ2-7; D is perhaps TRBD1 (5 bases). CDR3 size: 14 residues. The germline CDR1 and CDR2 sequences are MNHNY and SVGAGI (reference sequence). V was pared by 4 bases and J by 2 bases, with 12 bases between. DNA for the CDR3: TGTGCCAGCAGTTCCGCCGACAGTCCCTACGAGCAGTACTTC. Translation gives CASSSADSPYEQYF.

The chain carries TRBV3-1 (or the pseudogene TRBV3-2) and TRBJ1-1; D remains ambiguous. V lost 4 bases and J 2 bases, leaving 11 bases between the germline ends. The CDR3 contains 14 residues. The germline gives CDR1 LGHDT, CDR2 YNNKEL (reference sequence). DNA of the CDR3: TGTGCCAGCAGCCCTGGGGAGATTAACACTGAAGCTTTCTTT. The encoded protein is CASSPGEINTEAFF.

This chain joins TRBV9 and TRBJ2-3; D remains ambiguous. Germline V CDR1 and CDR2: SGDLS, YYNGEE. The CDR3 sequence is 16 residues long. V lost 2 bases and J 2 bases, leaving 15 bases between the germline ends. In DNA, the CDR3 is TGTGCCAGCAGCGTGGGTCCAACCCCTGTCACAGATACGCAGTATTTT. Translated, it gives CASSVGPTPVTDTQYF. The complete variable domain, with remaining parts taken from reference TRBV9 and TRBJ2-3, reads DSGVTQTPKHLITATGQRVTLRCSPRSGDLSVYWYQQSLDQGLQFLIQYYNGEERAKGNILERFSAQQFPDLHSELNLSSLELGDSALYFCASSVGPTPVTDTQYFGPGTRLTVL.

This clone was observed a handful of times. J is TRBJ1-3 and V is TRBV18; D not resolved. CDR1 and CDR2 (germline): KGHSH, LQKENI. This CDR3 region has 12 residues. Trimming removed 3 bases at V and 4 bases at J, with 4 bases between. The CDR3 protein is CASSPGGNTIYF. For the CDR3, the DNA is TGTGCCAGCTCACCCGGGGGAAACACCATATATTTT.